This TCR beta chain was found in a study of T-cell reconstitution after alpha-beta-depleted transplantation in children. As it was prepared, the TCRbeta library received unique molecular identifiers. TCRdb re-called the PCR reads with MiXCR, one entry per CDR3 protein. Of about 600,000 distinct CDR3 sequences in the sample, about 23% were seen once. Concerning this clonotype: Its antigen is still unknown.

General study results and limits: There were some patients whose high TCRbeta diversity at day 60 came from surviving recipient T cells and thymic progenitors.

The specimen was PBMCs, mostly from graft donor cells, collected 360 days after TCRalphabeta/CD19-depleted stem cell transplant. The receptor was derived from a boy younger than two who had a stem cell transplant for acute myeloid leukemia, so the T cells may come from the graft donor.

The CDR3 is CASSLEGLGETQYF. In nucleotides, the CDR3 is TGCGCCAGCAGCCTGGAGGGGTTAGGGGAGACCCAGTACTTC. J is TRBJ2-5 and V is TRBV5-1; D perhaps matches TRBD2 (6 bases). Germline-derived CDR1 and CDR2 are SGHRS and YFSETQ. V lost 4 bases, J lost 5 bases, and 15 bases lay in between. The CDR3 totals 14 residues.